This passage covers 12 T cell receptor beta chains from one sample sequenced in a study of T cell responses to AZD1222 COVID-19 vaccine (dated by TCRdb to the early 2020s). The intended sense of this specimen's time point label: baseline before first vaccination. Library method: the immunoSEQ multiplex PCR assay. TCRdb provides this immuneACCESS table in a form limited to in-frame rearrangements. Some clones are lacking; in checked studies, under half of them reflect an unresolved V gene, and why the rest are absent is not known. For this sample there are 150,000 to 200,000 clones; over 85% appear just once. The top ten clonotypes cover about 1.6% of the sample. The sequencing used peripheral blood, collected on day 0 of AZD1222 vaccination. Receptor source: an adult in good health.

In nucleotides, the CDR3 is TGTGCCAGCAGCCAAGATCCAGGACAGCCCGCCCGCAATCAGCCCCAGCATTTT. Its protein is CASSQDPGQPARNQPQHF. The gene calls are TRBV3-1 (or the pseudogene TRBV3-2) and TRBJ1-5; possible D gene TRBD1, 6 bases. CDR3 length equals 18 residues. The V gene lost 0 bases and the J gene lost 2 bases, with 17 bases spanning the gap. Germline V gives CDR1 LGHDT, CDR2 YNNKEL (reference sequence).

This clone was detected once. The chain joins TRBV5-1 to TRBJ2-2; weak D call: TRBD1 (6 bases). CDR1 and CDR2 from the germline V gene are SGHRS and YFSETQ. Trimming took 0 bases from V and 4 from J, leaving 22 bases between them. The CDR3 extends over 19 amino acids. Here the CDR3 reads CASSLGQVAPVRITGELFF. CDR3 sequence (DNA): TGCGCCAGCAGCTTGGGACAGGTAGCCCCTGTACGTATCACCGGGGAGCTGTTTTTT.

V usage is TRBV10-1 and J usage is TRBJ2-6; 7 nucleotides match TRBD1. This CDR3 has 15 residues. The V segment lost 6 bases and the J segment 4 bases; nucleotides outside the gene matches: 6. Germline CDR1 reads WNHNN; CDR2 reads SYGVQD (reference sequence). The DNA of the CDR3 is TGCGCCAGCAGGTCCGACAGGGCCGGGGCCAACGTCCTGACTTTC. This encodes CASRSDRAGANVLTF.

This clone was observed a single time. The genes are TRBV5-4 and TRBJ1-1; possible D gene TRBD1, 5 bases. V shed 3 bases and J shed 11 bases, with 11 bases lying between them. The CDR3 contains 11 residues. Germline assignment: CDR1 SGHNT and CDR2 YYREEE (reference sequence). This chain's CDR3 is CASSSAGPAFF. CDR3 DNA: TGTGCCAGCAGCTCGGCAGGGCCGGCTTTCTTT.

The chain has TRBV5-5 and TRBJ1-2; D is unresolved. The CDR3 sequence is 15 residues long. The germline V and J ends were trimmed by 0 bases and 0 bases, with 9 bases remaining between them. CDR1 is SGHKS, CDR2 YYEKEE, per germline (reference sequence). This CDR3 is CASSLAGAPNYGYTF. CDR3 bases: TGTGCCAGCAGCTTGGCGGGCGCCCCTAACTATGGCTACACCTTC.

The chain links TRBV18 to TRBJ1-1, with TRBD1 matching over 9 bases. Trimming cost V 5 bases and J 7 bases; bases outside gene matches: 5. Germline CDR1 reads KGHSH; CDR2 reads LQKENI. The CDR3 is 13 amino acids. The CDR3 DNA reads as TGTGCCAGCTCAGGACAGGGGAAAAGTGAAGCTTTCTTT. This codes for CASSGQGKSEAFF.

The V call is TRBV20-1, the J call TRBJ1-5; no clear D. Trimming removed 3 bases at V and 4 bases at J, with 10 bases between. The CDR3 is 13 residues long. Germline V gene sequence: CDR1 DFQATT, CDR2 SNEGSKA (reference sequence). The CDR3 here is CSASRSGNQPQHF. DNA of the CDR3: TGCAGTGCTAGTCGGAGTGGAAATCAGCCCCAGCATTTT.

The chain has TRBV18 and TRBJ1-1, with 7 bases aligning to TRBD1. CDR1 KGHSH and CDR2 LQKENI come from the germline V gene. The V and J ends lost 2 bases and 1 base, in that order; junction bases with no gene match: 4. There are 15 residues in the CDR3. The CDR3 nucleotides are TGTGCCAGCTCACCAATGAACAGGGGGAACACTGAAGCTTTCTTT. Encoded protein: CASSPMNRGNTEAFF.

The V call is TRBV3-1 (or the pseudogene TRBV3-2), the J call TRBJ2-7; 7 nucleotides align to TRBD1. V was clipped by 4 bases and J by 2 bases; unmatched bases: 8. The CDR3 extends over 15 amino acids. Germline CDR1 LGHDT, CDR2 YNNKEL (reference sequence). CDR3 sequence: CASSPLIGTAYEQYF. Written as DNA, the CDR3 is TGTGCCAGCAGCCCACTGATCGGGACAGCCTACGAGCAGTACTTC.

CDR3: CASSVGQGADEQYF. CDR3 nucleotides: TGTGCCAGCAGCGTTGGACAGGGGGCAGACGAGCAGTACTTC. This sequence joins TRBV9 and TRBJ2-7, with 11 bases lining up with TRBD1. The CDR3 sequence is 14 residues long. The V gene end was trimmed by 2 bases and the J gene end by 5 bases; junction bases not matched to a gene: 3. Germline CDR1 reads SGDLS; CDR2 reads YYNGEE.

This clone showed up just a few times. The V call is TRBV29-1, the J call TRBJ1-1; D is unresolved. Germline CDR1 reads SQVTM; CDR2 reads ANQGSEA. Trimming cost V 5 bases and J 1 base, with 8 bases left between them. The CDR3 totals 12 residues. The DNA of the CDR3 is TGCAGCGTTTCCGTACCGAACACTGAAGCTTTCTTT. Amino acid sequence: CSVSVPNTEAFF.

The J gene is TRBJ2-1, the V gene TRBV2; no clear D gene. This CDR3 has 14 residues. V was trimmed by 4 bases and J by 6 bases, leaving 13 bases between them. Germline V gene sequence: CDR1 SNHLY, CDR2 FYNNEI. The CDR3 nucleotides are TGTGCCAGCAGTGTCGATCCCCCGAGCAATGAGCAGTTCTTC. Protein sequence: CASSVDPPSNEQFF.